This TCR beta chain originates from a study of pediatric ulcerative colitis. Across the whole study: Most patients had pancolitis, and two had left-sided colitis.

V was clipped by 11 bases and J by 0 bases; unmatched bases: 10. This CDR3 is 16 amino acids long. Looked up from germline, CDR1 is PRHDT and CDR2 is FYEKMQ (reference sequence). One to two pinch biopsies were taken from the rectum during colonoscopy. This clone was seen more than once but under ten times. Antigen unknown. Different DNA sequences within this sample yield the same CDR3. The data were produced by immunoSEQ multiplex PCR, yet TCRdb's version contains in-frame clones alone and is incomplete. The table lists over 30,000 clones, 80% to 85% of them singletons, with 0.9% to 1.2% in the top ten. Study results and caveats: All ulcerative colitis patients, but no controls, carried two rectal clonotypes. Clonal expansions reduced rectal repertoire diversity in acute severe colitis.

Specimen: gut tissue. This sequence joins TRBV13 and TRBJ2-3, with TRBD2 matching 11 bases. The receptor's source is a boy aged 5-17 years with mild ulcerative colitis. CDR3 sequence (DNA): TGTGCCGCGGCGCTAGCGGGGGGTCTGAGCACAGATACGCAGTATTTT. This translates into CAAALAGGLSTDTQYF.